This T cell receptor beta chain was identified during a study of blood T cell repertoires in COVID-19. The wider study: The United States, Italy and Spain supplied acute and convalescent COVID-19 samples. In each case, the material was cDNA or gDNA derived from T cells, B-cell-depleted T cells, or PBMCs.

V gave up 3 bases and J gave up 6 bases; unmatched junction bases: 7. The CDR3 consists of 14 residues. Germline values: CDR1 DFQATT, CDR2 SNEGSKA (reference sequence). This clone was seen only a few times. Authors' processing steps: Amplification of reference gene primers was used by the study to estimate nucleated cell counts. Sequenced by immunoSEQ multiplex PCR; TCRdb stores in-frame clones only, minus some. V and J calls and clone size are copied from that table; D and trimming were computed from the DNA. The table includes about 250,000 clones, approximately 83% detected once. The sequence derives from a man older than 75 with acute or convalescent COVID-19. The sequenced sample consisted of peripheral blood. V and J are TRBV20-1 and TRBJ2-1; 8 bases map to TRBD1. The CDR3 DNA reads TGCAGTGCTAGTTTGCAGGGGGCAGGCAATGAGCAGTTCTTC. Its protein product is CSASLQGAGNEQFF.